This entry lists 21 T cell receptor beta chains sequenced from one sample in a study of blood T cell repertoires in COVID-19. Using immunoSEQ multiplex PCR, the repertoire was profiled, and TCRdb retains in-frame clones only, with some absent. The repertoire holds 350,000 to 450,000 clones, with 91% as singletons. Source material: PBMCs or T cells enriched from blood (not recorded which). These receptors were obtained from a woman between 40 and 50 years old who had been exposed to COVID-19.

The V call is TRBV3-1 (or the pseudogene TRBV3-2), the J call TRBJ2-1; D ambiguous. The CDR3 is 14 residues long. The V gene lost 0 bases and the J gene lost 7 bases, with 10 bases spanning the gap. The V gene's germline CDR1 is LGHDT and CDR2 YNNKEL (reference sequence). The CDR3 region is CASSQDPGSNEQFF. As DNA, the CDR3 is TGTGCCAGCAGCCAAGATCCAGGAAGTAATGAGCAGTTCTTC.

The chain employs TRBV19 and TRBJ1-4; perhaps TRBD1 as D (5 bases). CDR3 length equals 16 residues. Trimming pared 3 bases from V and 0 bases from J, leaving 11 bases between. Germline V gene sequence: CDR1 LNHDA, CDR2 SQIVND (reference sequence). Written as DNA, the CDR3 is TGTGCCAGTAGTATCCCCAAACAGGCAACTAATGAAAAACTGTTTTTT. It translates to CASSIPKQATNEKLFF.

CDR3 protein: CASSRSTGDNSPLHF. CDR3 bases: TGTGCCAGCAGCAGATCCACAGGCGATAATTCACCCCTCCACTTT. V is TRBV5-6 and J is TRBJ1-6; a weak D match, TRBD1 (5 bases). The V end was cut by 4 bases, the J end by 5 bases, with 13 bases between. Germline lookup yields CDR1 SGHDT and CDR2 YYEEEE. The CDR3 loop spans 15 amino acids.

The V call is TRBV5-1, the J call TRBJ2-7, with D perhaps TRBD2 (6 bases). The CDR3 consists of 14 residues. Germline V gene sequence: CDR1 SGHRS, CDR2 YFSETQ. The ends were cut back, 0 bases at V and 2 bases at J, with 9 bases in the middle. The CDR3 protein is CASSLVSGAYEQYF. The CDR3 DNA reads TGCGCCAGCAGCTTGGTTTCGGGAGCCTACGAGCAGTACTTC.

The rearrangement links TRBV10-2 to TRBJ1-2; D is possibly TRBD1 (6 bases). This CDR3 comprises 14 residues. V dropped 6 bases and J dropped 5 bases, with 16 bases sitting between them. Germline V gene lookup returns CDR1 WSHSY and CDR2 SAAADI. The CDR3 sequence is CASREDSSRYGYTF. The CDR3, as DNA: TGCGCCAGCAGAGAGGACAGTTCTCGGTATGGCTACACCTTC.

The V call is TRBV15, the J call TRBJ2-1; maybe TRBD2 (5 bases). The V gene's germline CDR1 is LNHNV and CDR2 YYDKDF (reference sequence). Trimming shortened V by 0 bases and J by 7 bases, and 16 bases separated the two germline ends. The CDR3 has 16 residues. The chain's CDR3 is CATSREGLALVNEQFF. The DNA of the CDR3 is TGTGCCACCAGCAGAGAAGGGTTAGCGTTGGTTAATGAGCAGTTCTTC. Together with reference TRBV15 and TRBJ2-1, the CDR3 gives the full variable domain: DAMVIQNPRYQVTQFGKPVTLSCSQTLNHNVMYWYQQKSSQAPKLLFHYYDKDFNNEADTPDNFQSRRPNTSFCFLDIRSPGLGDTAMYLCATSREGLALVNEQFFGPGTRLTVL.

The chain joins TRBV5-1 to TRBJ1-4; no definite D call. Germline lookup yields CDR1 SGHRS and CDR2 YFSETQ. This CDR3 is built from 14 residues. The V and J ends lost 2 bases and 7 bases respectively, with 12 bases between them. The chain's CDR3 is CASSFAGWGEKLFF. The CDR3 coding sequence is TGCGCCAGCAGCTTCGCGGGGTGGGGTGAAAAACTGTTTTTT.

The chain has TRBV9 and TRBJ2-5, with 8 bases that match TRBD2. Germline loops: CDR1 SGDLS, CDR2 YYNGEE. The V segment lost 0 bases and the J segment 5 bases; nucleotides outside the gene matches: 6. The CDR3 consists of 15 residues. CDR3 coding DNA: TGTGCCAGCAGCGTAGGTGGCGGGAGGAGGGAGACCCAGTACTTC. It is translated as CASSVGGGRRETQYF. The variable domain in full, completed from reference TRBV9 and TRBJ2-5, reads DSGVTQTPKHLITATGQRVTLRCSPRSGDLSVYWYQQSLDQGLQFLIQYYNGEERAKGNILERFSAQQFPDLHSELNLSSLELGDSALYFCASSVGGGRRETQYFGPGTRLLVL.

V is TRBV6-1 and J is TRBJ1-1; D unclear. V gave up 1 base and J gave up 9 bases, with 12 bases separating them. The CDR3 loop spans 13 amino acids. Per germline, CDR1 MNHNS and CDR2 SASEGT. The CDR3 DNA reads TGTGCCAGCAGTGAAGGCCGAGACGGGAAAGCTTTCTTT. This gives the protein CASSEGRDGKAFF.

The chain is built from TRBV6-4 and TRBJ2-2; a possible D gene is TRBD2 (6 bases). The V gene's germline CDR1 is MRHNA and CDR2 SNTAGT. The CDR3 has 14 residues. V lost 6 bases to trimming and J lost 8 bases, with 16 bases between them. CDR3 region: CASRTSGTAGELFF. The CDR3 DNA is TGTGCCAGCAGGACCTCCGGGACTGCTGGGGAGCTGTTTTTT.

With respect to this clone: Other DNA variants within this sample encode the same CDR3. Here the CDR3 reads CASSLAGGRETQYF. CDR3 coding DNA: TGTGCCAGCAGTTTGGCGGGGGGCCGGGAGACCCAGTACTTC. This rearrangement joins TRBV27 to TRBJ2-5, with 8 bases matching TRBD2. The CDR3 totals 14 residues. From germline, CDR1 is MNHEY and CDR2 SMNVEV (reference sequence). J lost 5 bases, V lost 3 bases, and 5 bases had no gene match.

The chain uses TRBV6-2 or TRBV6-3 and TRBJ2-2; 14 positions match TRBD2. The germline CDR1 and CDR2 sequences are MNHEY and SVGEGT. J lost 0 bases, V lost 1 base, and 1 base had no gene match. The CDR3 is made up of 18 amino acids. CDR3 coding DNA: TGTGCCAGCAGTTACTGGGGACTAGCGGGAGCGAACACCGGGGAGCTGTTTTTT. Translated, it gives CASSYWGLAGANTGELFF.

The CDR3 reads CASSLVGGIAEAFF. In DNA form, the CDR3 reads TGTGCCAGCAGCTTGGTGGGAGGGATTGCTGAAGCTTTCTTT. The chain joins TRBV7-3 to TRBJ1-1, with unresolved D. The CDR3 covers 14 residues. Trimming removed 3 bases from V and 6 bases from J, with 14 bases in between. Looked up from germline, CDR1 is SGHTA and CDR2 is FQGTGA.

This clone was counted a few times. The V and J genes are TRBV18 and TRBJ1-2; 8 nucleotides align to TRBD1. After removal of 4 bases from V and 5 bases from J, the junction contained 9 bases not matched to a gene. Germline-derived CDR1 and CDR2 are KGHSH and LQKENI. CDR3 length equals 15 residues. DNA of the CDR3: TGTGCCAGCTCACGCGAAGGACAGGGTGCTTATGGCTACACCTTC. It translates to CASSREGQGAYGYTF.

V is TRBV30 and J is TRBJ1-2; D gene unclear. The germline V gene has CDR1 GTSNPN and CDR2 SVGIG (reference sequence). The V and J ends lost 0 bases and 4 bases respectively, with 9 bases between them. The CDR3 consists of 13 residues. The CDR3 DNA reads as TGTGCCTGGAGTGTACGTGTCAGCTATGGCTACACCTTC. It specifies CAWSVRVSYGYTF.

The chain uses TRBV13 and TRBJ2-7; possibly TRBD2 for D (6 bases). The V end lost 4 bases, the J end lost 12 bases, and 16 bases lay between the germline ends. CDR1 is PRHDT and CDR2 is FYEKMQ in the germline V gene (reference sequence). The CDR3 totals 12 residues. CDR3 sequence reads: CASSSEDGRMYF. CDR3 coding DNA: TGTGCCAGCAGCTCTGAGGACGGGAGAATGTACTTC.

The J gene is TRBJ1-1, the V gene TRBV21-1; TRBD1 is the table's D call, not checked against the DNA. TRBV21-1 corresponds to a pseudogene. This CDR3 has 16 amino acids. This CDR3 reads CASSKALGRGNTEAFF. The CDR3 DNA is TGTGCCAGCAGCAAAGCGCTTGGCAGGGGGAACACTGAAGCTTTCTTT.

V gene TRBV5-6 combines with J gene TRBJ1-4, with D possibly being TRBD1 (5 bases). Germline V gene sequence: CDR1 SGHDT, CDR2 YYEEEE. There are 14 residues in the CDR3. V lost 7 bases and J lost 5, with 15 bases in between. CDR3 sequence: CASLRGGDNEKLFF. The CDR3 region has the DNA TGTGCCAGCCTCCGGGGAGGGGACAATGAAAAACTGTTTTTT.

V usage is TRBV23-1 and J usage is TRBJ2-1; 8 positions agree with TRBD2. TRBV23-1 is noted as an ORF with a role that remains uncertain. The junction had 10 bases not matched to a gene; V was cut back by 6 bases and J by 0 bases. The CDR3 consists of 17 residues. The CDR3 DNA follows: TGCGCCAGCAGCCCCAGAGAGCGGGAGACCTCCTACAATGAGCAGTTCTTC. Amino acids: CASSPRERETSYNEQFF.

This clone was seen more than once but under ten times. The chain couples TRBV2 to TRBJ2-2; perhaps TRBD2 as D (5 bases). The length of the CDR3 is 13 residues. The germline V and J ends were trimmed by 5 bases and 3 bases, with 7 bases remaining between them. CDR1 and CDR2 from the germline V gene are SNHLY and FYNNEI. The CDR3 loop is CASSMDYTGELFF. CDR3 DNA sequence: TGTGCCAGCAGTATGGACTACACCGGGGAGCTGTTTTTT.

The chain combines TRBV29-1 with TRBJ2-7; TRBD2 aligns across 10 bases. Unmatched junction bases numbered 6, after V lost 2 bases and J lost 2 bases. CDR1 is SQVTM and CDR2 is ANQGSEA in the germline V gene. The CDR3 length is 15 residues. CDR3 in amino acids: CSVEYSLAGAYEQYF. The CDR3 DNA follows: TGCAGCGTTGAATATAGCCTAGCGGGAGCCTACGAGCAGTACTTC.